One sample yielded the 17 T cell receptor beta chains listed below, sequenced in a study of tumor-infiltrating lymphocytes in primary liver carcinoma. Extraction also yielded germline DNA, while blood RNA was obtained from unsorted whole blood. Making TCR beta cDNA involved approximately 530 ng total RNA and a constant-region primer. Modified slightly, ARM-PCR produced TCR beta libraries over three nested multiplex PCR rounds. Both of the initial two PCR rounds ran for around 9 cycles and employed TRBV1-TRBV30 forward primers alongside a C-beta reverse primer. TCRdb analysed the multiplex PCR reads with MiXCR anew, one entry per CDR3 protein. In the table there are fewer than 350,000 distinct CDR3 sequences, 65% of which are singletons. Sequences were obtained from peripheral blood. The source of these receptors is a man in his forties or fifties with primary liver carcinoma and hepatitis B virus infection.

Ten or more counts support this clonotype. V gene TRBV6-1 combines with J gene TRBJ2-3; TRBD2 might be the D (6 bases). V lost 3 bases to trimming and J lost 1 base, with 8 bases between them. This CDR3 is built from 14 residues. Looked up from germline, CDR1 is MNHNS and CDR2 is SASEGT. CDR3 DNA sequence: TGTGCCAGCAGTGACAGGGAGGGCACAGATACGCAGTATTTT. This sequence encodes CASSDREGTDTQYF.

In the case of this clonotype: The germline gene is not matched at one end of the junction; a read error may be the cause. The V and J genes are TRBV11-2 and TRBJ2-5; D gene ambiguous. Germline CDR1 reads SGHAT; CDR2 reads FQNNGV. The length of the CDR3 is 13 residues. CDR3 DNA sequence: TGTGCCAGCAGCTTAGTAGGCAGAGAGGCCCACTACTTC. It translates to CASSLVGREAHYF.

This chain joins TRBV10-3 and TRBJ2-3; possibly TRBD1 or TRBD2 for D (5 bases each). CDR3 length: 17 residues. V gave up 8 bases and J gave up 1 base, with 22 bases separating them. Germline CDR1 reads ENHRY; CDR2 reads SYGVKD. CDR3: CAISGAGDKSGTDTQYF. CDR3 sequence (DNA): TGTGCCATCTCCGGGGCAGGAGATAAGAGTGGCACAGATACGCAGTATTTT.

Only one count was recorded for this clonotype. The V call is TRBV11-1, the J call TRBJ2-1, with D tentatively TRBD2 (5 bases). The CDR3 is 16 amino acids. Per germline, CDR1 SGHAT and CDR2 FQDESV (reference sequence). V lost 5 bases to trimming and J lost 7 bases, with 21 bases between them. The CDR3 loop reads CASSTSPGLARNEQFF. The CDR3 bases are TGTGCCAGCAGCACCTCACCCGGACTCGCGAGGAATGAGCAGTTCTTC. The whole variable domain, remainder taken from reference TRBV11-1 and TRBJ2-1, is EAEVAQSPRYKITEKSQAVAFWCDPISGHATLYWYRQILGQGPELLVQFQDESVVDDSQLPKDRFSAERLKGVDSTLKIQPAELGDSAMYLCASSTSPGLARNEQFFGPGTRLTVL.

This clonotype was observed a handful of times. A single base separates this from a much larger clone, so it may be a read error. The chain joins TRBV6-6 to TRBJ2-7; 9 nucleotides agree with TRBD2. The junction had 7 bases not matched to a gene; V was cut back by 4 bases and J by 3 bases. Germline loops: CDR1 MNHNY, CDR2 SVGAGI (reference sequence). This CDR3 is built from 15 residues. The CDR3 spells CASSCLAGVNYEQYF. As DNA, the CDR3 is TGTGCCAGCAGTTGCTTAGCGGGAGTGAACTACGAGCAGTACTTC.

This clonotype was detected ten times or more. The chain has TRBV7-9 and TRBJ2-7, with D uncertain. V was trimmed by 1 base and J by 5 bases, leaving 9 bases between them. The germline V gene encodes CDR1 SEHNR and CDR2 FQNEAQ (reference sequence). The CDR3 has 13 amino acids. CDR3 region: CASSLGSVDEQYF. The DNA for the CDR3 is TGTGCCAGCAGCTTAGGATCCGTCGACGAGCAGTACTTC.

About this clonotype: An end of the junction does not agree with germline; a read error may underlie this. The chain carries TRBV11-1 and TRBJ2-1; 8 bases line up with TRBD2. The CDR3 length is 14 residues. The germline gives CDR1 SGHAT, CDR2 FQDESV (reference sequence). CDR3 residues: CANSRSGSRNEHFF. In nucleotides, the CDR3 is TGTGCCAACAGCCGAAGCGGGAGCCGGAATGAGCATTTCTTC.

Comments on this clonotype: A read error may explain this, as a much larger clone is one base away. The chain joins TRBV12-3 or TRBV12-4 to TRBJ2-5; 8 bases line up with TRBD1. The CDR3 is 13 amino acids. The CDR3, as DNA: TGTGACAGCACCAAACAGGGGGGAGAGACCCAGTACTTC. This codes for CDSTKQGGETQYF.

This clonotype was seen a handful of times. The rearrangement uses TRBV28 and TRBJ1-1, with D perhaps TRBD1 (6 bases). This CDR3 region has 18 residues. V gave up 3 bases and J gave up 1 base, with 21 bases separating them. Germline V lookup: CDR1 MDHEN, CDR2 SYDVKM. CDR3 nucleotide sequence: TGTGCCAGCAGTTTTGCGGCTTATAAACCCAGGGGGAACACTGAAGCTTTCTTT. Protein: CASSFAAYKPRGNTEAFF.

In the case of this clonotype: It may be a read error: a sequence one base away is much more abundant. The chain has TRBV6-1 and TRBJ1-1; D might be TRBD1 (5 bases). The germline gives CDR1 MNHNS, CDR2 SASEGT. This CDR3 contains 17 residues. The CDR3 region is CVSKGLRMSGFGTEAFF. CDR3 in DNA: TGTGTCAGCAAGGGGCTGAGGATGAGCGGTTTCGGCACTGAAGCTTTCTTT.

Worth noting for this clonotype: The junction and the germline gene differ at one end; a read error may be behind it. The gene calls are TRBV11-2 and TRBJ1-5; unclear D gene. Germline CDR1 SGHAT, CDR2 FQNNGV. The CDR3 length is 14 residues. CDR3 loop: CAISIGRSNRPQHF. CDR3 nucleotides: TGTGCCATCAGCATTGGACGTAGCAATCGGCCCCAGCATTTC.

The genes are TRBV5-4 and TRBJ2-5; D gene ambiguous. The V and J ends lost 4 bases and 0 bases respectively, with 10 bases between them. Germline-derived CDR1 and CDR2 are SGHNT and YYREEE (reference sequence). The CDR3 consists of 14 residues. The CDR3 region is CASSRSTYQETQYF. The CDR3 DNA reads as TGTGCCAGCAGCCGGTCCACCTACCAAGAGACCCAGTACTTC. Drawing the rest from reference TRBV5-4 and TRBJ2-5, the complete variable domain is ETGVTQSPTHLIKTRGQQVTLRCSSQSGHNTVSWYQQALGQGPQFIFQYYREEENGRGNFPPRFSGLQFPNYSSELNVNALELDDSALYLCASSRSTYQETQYFGPGTRLLVL.

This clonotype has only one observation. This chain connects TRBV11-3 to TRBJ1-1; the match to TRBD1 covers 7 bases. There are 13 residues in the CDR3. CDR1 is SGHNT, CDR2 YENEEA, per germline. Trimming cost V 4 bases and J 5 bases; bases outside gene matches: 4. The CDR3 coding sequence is TGTGCCAGCAGCTCCAGGGGGGGGACTGAAGCTTTCTTT. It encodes CASSSRGGTEAFF.

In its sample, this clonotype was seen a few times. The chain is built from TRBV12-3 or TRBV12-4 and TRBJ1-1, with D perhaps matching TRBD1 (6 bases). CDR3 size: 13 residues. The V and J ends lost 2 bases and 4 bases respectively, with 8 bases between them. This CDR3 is CASSLWTATEAFF. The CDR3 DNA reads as TGTGCCAGCAGTTTATGGACAGCCACTGAAGCTTTCTTT.

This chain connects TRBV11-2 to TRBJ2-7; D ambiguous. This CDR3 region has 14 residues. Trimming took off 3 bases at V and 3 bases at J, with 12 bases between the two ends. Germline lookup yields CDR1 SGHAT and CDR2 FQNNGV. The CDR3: CASSLTDDGYEQYF. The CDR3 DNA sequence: TGTGCCAGCAGCTTGACGGATGATGGCTACGAGCAGTACTTC.

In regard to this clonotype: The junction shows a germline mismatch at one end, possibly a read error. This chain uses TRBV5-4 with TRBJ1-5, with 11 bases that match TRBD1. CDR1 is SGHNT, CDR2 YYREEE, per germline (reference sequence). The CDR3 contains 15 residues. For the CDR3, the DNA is TGTGCCAGCAGCTTGGGGACAGGGGGCAACCAGCCCCAGCATTTT. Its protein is CASSLGTGGNQPQHF.

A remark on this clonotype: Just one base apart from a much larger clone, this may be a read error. The CDR3 bases are TGCGCCAGCAGCCAAGCCGGACAGGGAACCGGGGACCTGTTTTTT. It specifies CASSQAGQGTGDLFF. V is TRBV4-3 and J is TRBJ2-2; 8 nucleotides line up with TRBD1. CDR1 is LGHNA, CDR2 YSLEER, per germline. This CDR3 region has 15 residues.